This T cell receptor (beta chain) was sequenced in a study of graft-versus-host responses after intestinal transplantation. Study-wide context: Recipients were all induced with anti-thymocyte globulin, then given tacrolimus and steroids for approximately 3 years.

Graft samples were processed, releasing intraepithelial and lamina propria lymphocytes. Generated by immunoSEQ multiplex PCR, the TCRdb table keeps only in-frame clones and is missing some. This sample has about 17,000 clones, with roughly 79% found just once. This CDR3 contains 16 residues. Germline V gene data show CDR1 as LNHDA and CDR2 as SQIVND (reference sequence). V lost 7 bases, J lost 0 bases, and 16 bases lay in between. The sample was ileum tissue, taken approximately 61 weeks after intestinal transplant. The J gene is TRBJ2-1, the V gene TRBV19; D may correspond to TRBD1 or TRBD2 (5 bases each). This receptor was taken from a human patient who received an intestinal transplant, so some T cells may come from the graft donor. The CDR3 region is CASMGMGPASYNEQFF. CDR3 DNA: TGTGCCAGTATGGGGATGGGACCGGCCTCCTACAATGAGCAGTTCTTC.